One sample yielded the 32 T cell receptor beta chains listed below, sequenced in a study of post-analysis software for immune sequencing data. Prepared libraries of TCR beta cDNA carried unique molecular identifiers. TCRdb analysed the PCR reads with MiXCR anew, one entry per CDR3 protein. Of around 400,000 distinct CDR3 sequences in the sample, 39% were seen once. Antigens of these TCRs are unknown. Study observations and caveats: Comparison of patients with controls showed five TRBV segments more frequent in patients, TRBV5-6, TRBV5-1 and TRBV20-1 among them.

Sequenced: blood. The receptor source for this set is a girl aged 2-10 years with multiple sclerosis.

There are a few counts of this clonotype. The chain is built from TRBV7-9 and TRBJ2-3; TRBD2 agrees at 11 bases. The CDR3 totals 19 residues. Germline V gene sequence: CDR1 SEHNR, CDR2 FQNEAQ (reference sequence). Trimming at V came to 3 bases and at J to 5 bases, leaving 16 bases not matched to a gene. CDR3: CASSFPDRIAGGPIDTQYF. The CDR3 DNA reads TGTGCCAGCAGCTTTCCCGATAGGATAGCGGGAGGGCCTATAGATACGCAGTATTTT.

This clonotype was observed a few times. V is TRBV7-9 and J is TRBJ2-7; possibly TRBD1 for D (6 bases). This CDR3 spans 16 amino acids. The V gene's germline CDR1 is SEHNR and CDR2 FQNEAQ (reference sequence). The V and J ends lost 5 bases and 0 bases respectively, with 17 bases between them. CDR3 nucleotide sequence: TGTGCCAGCAGCCCTTGGGGGCCGGGGAGCTCCTACGAGCAGTACTTC. This encodes CASSPWGPGSSYEQYF.

The V call is TRBV7-9, the J call TRBJ2-2, with a weak D call TRBD1 (5 bases). V lost 5 bases and J 3 bases, leaving 13 bases between the germline ends. The germline V gene has CDR1 SEHNR and CDR2 FQNEAQ (reference sequence). The CDR3 contains 15 residues. CDR3 nucleotides: TGTGCCAGCAGCGCCAAGGGGCCCCACACCGGGGAGCTGTTTTTT. Translating gives CASSAKGPHTGELFF.

In its sample, this clonotype was seen a few times. This rearrangement joins TRBV12-3 or TRBV12-4 to TRBJ2-7; 10 bases map to TRBD2. CDR3 size: 15 residues. With V trimmed by 6 bases and J by 4 bases, 9 bases remained unmatched. As DNA, the CDR3 is TGTGCCAGCAGCTTTCGGACTAGCGGAATATACGAGCAGTACTTC. Translated: CASSFRTSGIYEQYF.

The rearrangement joins TRBV6-2 or TRBV6-3 to TRBJ2-6, with D tentatively TRBD1 (6 bases). The germline gives CDR1 MNHEY, CDR2 SVGEGT. The CDR3 totals 15 residues. The V gene lost 8 bases and the J gene lost 0 bases, with 11 bases spanning the gap. This chain's CDR3 is CASQTGLSGANVLTF. CDR3 DNA: TGTGCCAGCCAAACAGGGCTCTCTGGGGCCAACGTCCTGACTTTC.

As regards this clonotype: One end of the junction does not line up with germline, which may come from a read error. The genes are TRBV7-9 and TRBJ2-3, with 8 bases lining up with TRBD1. Germline CDR1 is SEHNR and CDR2 is FQNEAQ (reference sequence). The CDR3 contains 14 residues. CDR3 loop: CTSSQGASTDTQYF. The DNA for the CDR3 is TGTACCAGCAGCCAGGGGGCGAGCACAGATACGCAGTATTTT.

This clonotype was seen more than once but under ten times. The V call is TRBV6-5, the J call TRBJ1-1; TRBD1 might be the D (5 bases). V dropped 5 bases and J dropped 6 bases, with 19 bases sitting between them. CDR1 is MNHEY, CDR2 SVGAGI, per germline. This CDR3 is built from 15 residues. The CDR3 nucleotides are TGTGCCAGCAGTCCTTTTTGGGGGTCGGGGGCTGAAGCTTTCTTT. Residues: CASSPFWGSGAEAFF.

The CDR3 DNA reads TGTGCCAGCAGCCAAGATCCACAGCGGGAGAGGAATGAGCAGTTCTTC. Its protein product is CASSQDPQRERNEQFF. This chain connects TRBV4-2 to TRBJ2-1; 8 nucleotides agree with TRBD2. The V gene's germline CDR1 is LGHNA and CDR2 YNFKEQ. This CDR3 comprises 16 residues. V was pared by 0 bases and J by 7 bases, with 8 bases of the junction left unmatched.

This chain connects TRBV4-3 to TRBJ2-1; weak D call: TRBD2 (5 bases). Germline V gene lookup returns CDR1 LGHNA and CDR2 YSLEER. The CDR3 runs to 13 residues. The V end was cut by 0 bases, the J end by 8 bases, with 8 bases between. CDR3 nucleotides: TGCGCCAGCAGCCAAGACGACGGGGATGAGCAGTTCTTC. Encoded protein: CASSQDDGDEQFF.

This chain connects TRBV28 to TRBJ2-7; D remains ambiguous. Trimming shortened V by 6 bases and J by 2 bases, and 14 bases separated the two germline ends. CDR3 length equals 14 residues. The germline gives CDR1 MDHEN, CDR2 SYDVKM. The CDR3 sequence: CASRATDGPYEQYF. Written as DNA, the CDR3 is TGTGCCAGCAGAGCTACTGACGGTCCCTACGAGCAGTACTTC.

This sequence joins TRBV2 and TRBJ2-7; D not certain. Deletions cut 0 bases from V and 0 bases from J, with 6 bases between. The CDR3 runs 14 residues. Looked up from germline, CDR1 is SNHLY and CDR2 is FYNNEI. The CDR3 loop reads CASSEARLSYEQYF. The DNA of the CDR3 is TGTGCCAGCAGTGAAGCCAGACTCTCCTACGAGCAGTACTTC. Together with reference TRBV2 and TRBJ2-7, the CDR3 gives the full variable domain: EPEVTQTPSHQVTQMGQEVILRCVPISNHLYFYWYRQILGQKVEFLVSFYNNEISEKSEIFDDQFSVERPDGSNFTLKIRSTKLEDSAMYFCASSEARLSYEQYFGPGTRLTVT.

The rearrangement joins TRBV7-9 to TRBJ2-1; 7 bases are shared with TRBD1. There are 13 residues in the CDR3. V was clipped by 2 bases and J by 8 bases; unmatched bases: 3. CDR1 and CDR2 from the germline V gene are SEHNR and FQNEAQ (reference sequence). The CDR3 region is CASSLLGGHEQFF. The CDR3 bases are TGTGCCAGCAGCTTATTAGGGGGCCATGAGCAGTTCTTC.

The V call is TRBV29-1, the J call TRBJ1-4, with 9 positions matching TRBD1. V gave up 6 bases and J gave up 6 bases; unmatched junction bases: 14. CDR3 size: 16 residues. Germline V gives CDR1 SQVTM, CDR2 ANQGSEA. CDR3 nucleotides: TGCAGCGTGCGAGTACCCGGGACAGGGTCGTATGAAAAACTGTTTTTT. Amino acids: CSVRVPGTGSYEKLFF.

V gene TRBV28 combines with J gene TRBJ2-3; 12 bases are a match to TRBD2. CDR1 and CDR2 (germline): MDHEN, SYDVKM. The CDR3 is 16 residues long. V shed 4 bases, J shed 1 base, and the junction held 3 bases outside the gene matches. The CDR3 protein is CASSSGLAGGTDTQYF. The CDR3 bases are TGTGCCAGCAGTTCGGGACTAGCGGGCGGCACAGATACGCAGTATTTT.

This clonotype has just a few counts. CDR3: CASSLVAGGWNEQFF. The CDR3 bases are TGTGCCAGCAGCTTAGTAGCGGGAGGTTGGAATGAGCAGTTCTTC. The gene calls are TRBV7-2 and TRBJ2-1, with 10 positions matching TRBD2. Trimming removed 1 base from V and 7 bases from J; junction bases left unmatched: 4. This CDR3 has 15 residues. Germline values: CDR1 SGHTA, CDR2 FQGNSA. The whole variable domain, filled in from reference TRBV7-2 and TRBJ2-1, reads GAGVSQSPSNKVTEKGKDVELRCDPISGHTALYWYRQSLGQGLEFLIYFQGNSAPDKSGLPSDRFSAERTGGSVSTLTIQRTQQEDSAVYLCASSLVAGGWNEQFFGPGTRLTVL.

The genes are TRBV20-1 and TRBJ1-2; 10 positions match TRBD1. Trimming removed 6 bases from V and 4 bases from J; junction bases left unmatched: 5. There are 13 residues in the CDR3. Germline CDR1 is DFQATT and CDR2 is SNEGSKA (reference sequence). The CDR3 protein is CSAARTGGYGYTF. The CDR3 DNA reads as TGCAGTGCGGCAAGGACAGGGGGCTATGGCTACACCTTC.

The J gene is TRBJ2-7, the V gene TRBV29-1, with 7 bases lining up with TRBD2. Germline CDR1 is SQVTM and CDR2 is ANQGSEA. There are 13 residues in the CDR3. J gave up 0 bases and V 7 bases, and 6 bases lay outside the gene matches. The CDR3 nucleotides are TGCAGCGCCCAAGGCGGGAGCTCCTACGAGCAGTACTTC. Its translation: CSAQGGSSYEQYF.

This clonotype was detected only a few times. The CDR3 protein is CASSVGRDRPSYEQYF. The CDR3 DNA is TGTGCCAGCAGCGTAGGCCGGGACAGGCCATCCTACGAGCAGTACTTC. The J gene is TRBJ2-7, the V gene TRBV9, with TRBD1 matching over 8 bases. Germline trimming cut 0 bases from V and 1 base from J; bases unmatched to any gene: 6. Germline CDR1 is SGDLS and CDR2 is YYNGEE. This CDR3 has 16 amino acids. The full variable domain, with the rest looked up from reference TRBV9 and TRBJ2-7, is DSGVTQTPKHLITATGQRVTLRCSPRSGDLSVYWYQQSLDQGLQFLIQYYNGEERAKGNILERFSAQQFPDLHSELNLSSLELGDSALYFCASSVGRDRPSYEQYFGPGTRLTVT.

The J gene is TRBJ1-2, the V gene TRBV12-3 or TRBV12-4; weak D call: TRBD1 (6 bases). The V end lost 5 bases, the J end lost 8 bases, and 15 bases lay between the germline ends. The CDR3 loop spans 13 amino acids. CDR3 sequence (DNA): TGTGCCAGCAGTGGACAACAGGGTGGCGGCTACACCTTC. It yields the protein CASSGQQGGGYTF.

Only a few counts were recorded for this clonotype. CDR3 bases: TGTGCCAGCAGATACCGGGACAGGGGGAATTCACCCCTCCACTTT. Its protein product is CASRYRDRGNSPLHF. The V call is TRBV28, the J call TRBJ1-6, with 11 bases matching TRBD1. V dropped 6 bases and J dropped 7; count of bases not matched to a gene: 5. The germline gives CDR1 MDHEN, CDR2 SYDVKM. The CDR3 has 15 amino acids.

The chain joins TRBV20-1 to TRBJ2-1; 8 nucleotides agree with TRBD2. Judging by the DNA end, TRBJ2-7 fits better; the J call may be wrong. The germline V gene encodes CDR1 DFQATT and CDR2 SNEGSKA (reference sequence). CDR3 length equals 15 residues. This chain's CDR3 is CSAPLAGPTYNEQYF. The CDR3, as DNA: TGCAGTGCTCCCCTAGCGGGTCCTACCTACAATGAGCAGTACTTC.

This chain joins TRBV27 and TRBJ1-6, with TRBD1 identical over 7 bases. The germline CDR1 and CDR2 sequences are MNHEY and SMNVEV (reference sequence). The CDR3 spans 14 residues. V lost 8 bases and J lost 6; bases outside the gene matches: 7. CDR3 bases: TGTGCCAGCCACAGACAGGGTGGTAATTCACCCCTCCACTTT. Translating it yields CASHRQGGNSPLHF.

This clonotype was recorded a few times. CDR3 in DNA: TGTGCCAGCGAAGGGACTAACTATGGCTACACCTTC. This gives the protein CASEGTNYGYTF. The chain carries TRBV7-9 and TRBJ1-2; no clear D gene. The CDR3 contains 12 residues. Looked up from germline, CDR1 is SEHNR and CDR2 is FQNEAQ (reference sequence). Trimming removed 8 bases at V and 0 bases at J, with 7 bases between.

This clonotype was picked up a small number of times. The chain uses TRBV20-1 and TRBJ1-2; D may be TRBD1 (6 bases). The CDR3 has 12 amino acids. Germline V gene sequence: CDR1 DFQATT, CDR2 SNEGSKA (reference sequence). CDR3 bases: TGCAGACCATTACAGGGCTCGGGTGGCTACACCTTC. As protein: CRPLQGSGGYTF.

This clonotype was recorded at least ten times. CDR3 nucleotides: TGCAGCGTTCTCGACGCAACTAATGAAAAACTGTTTTTT. This translates into CSVLDATNEKLFF. The rearrangement uses TRBV29-1 and TRBJ1-4; D remains unclear. The V gene lost 5 bases and the J gene lost 0 bases, with 7 bases spanning the gap. The CDR3 spans 13 residues. Germline V gene lookup returns CDR1 SQVTM and CDR2 ANQGSEA.

The J gene is TRBJ2-6, the V gene TRBV15; D gene uncertain. There are 16 residues in the CDR3. Germline V gives CDR1 LNHNV, CDR2 YYDKDF (reference sequence). V lost 0 bases and J lost 4, with 10 bases in between. CDR3 sequence: CATSRDVPYGANVLTF. The CDR3 DNA follows: TGTGCCACCAGCAGAGATGTCCCCTACGGGGCCAACGTCCTGACTTTC.

The chain is built from TRBV15 and TRBJ2-3; D is possibly TRBD1 or TRBD2 (5 bases each). Germline assignment: CDR1 LNHNV and CDR2 YYDKDF (reference sequence). CDR3 length: 17 amino acids. The V end was cut by 1 base, the J end by 2 bases, with 16 bases between. CDR3: CATSRAGPPLHTDTQYF. The CDR3 DNA follows: TGTGCCACCAGCAGAGCGGGACCTCCTCTTCACACAGATACGCAGTATTTT.

This clonotype was seen a handful of times. The chain is built from TRBV12-3 or TRBV12-4 and TRBJ1-6; D is perhaps TRBD1 (5 bases). Trimming removed 5 bases from V and 6 bases from J, with 11 bases in between. The length of the CDR3 is 14 residues. The CDR3 DNA is TGTGCCAGCAGTCTGGGACGCCGTAATTCACCCCTCCACTTT. Translated, it gives CASSLGRRNSPLHF.

The chain couples TRBV7-2 to TRBJ1-2, with D perhaps matching TRBD1 (5 bases). The length of the CDR3 is 16 residues. Germline V gives CDR1 SGHTA, CDR2 FQGNSA. V was shortened by 1 base and J by 4 bases, with 16 bases between the two germline ends. Written as DNA, the CDR3 is TGTGCCAGCAGCTTAGTGGGACGGATTGACGTCTATGGCTACACCTTC. It encodes CASSLVGRIDVYGYTF.

This clonotype was observed a handful of times. J is TRBJ1-4 and V is TRBV4-1; D unresolved. Looked up from germline, CDR1 is MGHRA and CDR2 is YSYEKL. Trimming stripped 4 bases from V and 0 bases from J, with 6 bases between. The CDR3 consists of 14 residues. CDR3 bases: TGCGCCAGCAGCCGACTCACAACTAATGAAAAACTGTTTTTT. Its translation: CASSRLTTNEKLFF.

This clonotype was detected only once. The V and J genes are TRBV12-5 and TRBJ1-5; D is ambiguous. The CDR3 has 14 residues. CDR1 is LGHNT and CDR2 is FRNRAP in the germline V gene. V gave up 3 bases and J gave up 0 bases, with 6 bases separating them. DNA of the CDR3: TGTGCTAGTGGTTTAAGTGATAGCAATCAGCCCCAGCATTTT. Protein product: CASGLSDSNQPQHF.

The chain employs TRBV12-5 and TRBJ2-7; tentatively, D is TRBD1 (5 bases). CDR1 is LGHNT and CDR2 is FRNRAP in the germline V gene. V lost 4 bases to trimming and J lost 2 bases, with 15 bases between them. The CDR3 has 15 amino acids. This chain's CDR3 is CASGSGSVYTYEQYF. The CDR3 region has the DNA TGTGCTAGTGGTTCAGGGTCTGTCTATACCTACGAGCAGTACTTC.